This T cell receptor (beta chain) was obtained from a study of blood T cell repertoires in COVID-19. Germline assignment: CDR1 SGHTA and CDR2 FQGTGA. Trimming took 8 bases from V and 2 from J; bases not matched to a gene: 5. CDR3 length: 14 amino acids. In the original analysis: Amplified reference gene primers provided the basis for estimating nucleated cell counts. This table comes from immunoSEQ multiplex PCR, and its TCRdb copy is limited to in-frame clones, with some not included. D and trimming were read from the DNA, whereas the V and J calls and clone size are those reported in that table. Of roughly 180,000 clones in the sample, almost 85% are singletons; the top ten hold roughly 7.5%.

The chain has TRBV7-3 and TRBJ2-2; TRBD2 aligns across 7 bases. Sequenced: peripheral blood. The receptor was derived from a man aged 40-49 years who had recovered from COVID-19. The DNA of the CDR3 is TGTGCCAGCCAGACTAGCCTAAACACCGGGGAGCTGTTTTTT. As protein: CASQTSLNTGELFF.